The clone carrying this TCR beta chain was counted a single time. The sample belongs to a study of blood T cell repertoires in COVID-19. From germline, CDR1 is SGHTS and CDR2 YDEGEE. The V segment lost 5 bases and the J segment 2 bases; nucleotides outside the gene matches: 4. The CDR3 is 14 amino acids. The protocol was immunoSEQ multiplex PCR, while the TCRdb copy is restricted to in-frame clones and leaves out a portion. This table has about 210,000 clones, approximately 75% appearing once. Sequenced material: PBMCs or T cells enriched from blood (not recorded which). The chain couples TRBV5-8 to TRBJ2-5; 9 nucleotides match TRBD1. The source is a man aged 35 to 55 who had recovered from COVID-19. The CDR3 DNA reads as TGTGCCAGCAGGACAGGGGGAATACAAGAGACCCAGTACTTC. Translating gives CASRTGGIQETQYF.